This T cell receptor (beta chain) was obtained from a study of patients and donors after allogeneic stem cell transplantation. A single record per CDR3 protein comes from TCRdb applying MiXCR to the RT-PCR reads. The table includes about 150,000 distinct CDR3 sequences, over 35% detected once. V was clipped by 7 bases and J by 0 bases; unmatched bases: 6. This CDR3 spans 15 amino acids. Looked up from germline, CDR1 is MNHNS and CDR2 is SASEGT. This TCR derives from a human donor who was either an allogeneic HSCT recipient or a stem cell or donor lymphocyte infusion donor (not recorded which). It is not recorded whose cells these are; they may come from a transplant donor. The chain carries TRBV6-1 and TRBJ1-1; 9 bases are a match to TRBD1. What was sequenced was blood, either unsorted or a sorted T cell fraction (not recorded which). CDR3 nucleotide sequence: TGTGCCAGCACCGGGACAGGGCTGATGAACACTGAAGCTTTCTTT. This sequence encodes CASTGTGLMNTEAFF.